The 20 T cell receptor beta chains below all came from one sample that was sequenced in a study of CD8+ T cells in alopecia areata. TCR sequencing used cDNA made by reverse transcription of extracted RNA. Produced via immunoSEQ multiplex PCR; TCRdb's table is partial and in-frame only. The sample contains 120,000 to 150,000 clones, 82% of which appear only once. Treatment in this sample: oral pan-JAK inhibitor, 5-10 mg twice daily. The input for sequencing was CD8+ T cells sorted from blood, taken at week 4, from a patient treated with tofacitinib. The receptors were gathered from a human donor with alopecia areata.

This clone was detected a few times. This chain joins TRBV7-6 and TRBJ2-5, with D hard to call. The CDR3 extends over 12 amino acids. Trimming stripped 6 bases from V and 3 bases from J, with 8 bases between. CDR1 is SGHVS and CDR2 is FNYEAQ in the germline V gene. CDR3 amino acids: CASRGGKETQYF. The CDR3 DNA reads as TGTGCCAGCAGGGGCGGAAAAGAGACCCAGTACTTC.

The chain joins TRBV4-1 to TRBJ1-1; D perhaps matches TRBD1 (6 bases). The germline V gene has CDR1 MGHRA and CDR2 YSYEKL. CDR3 length: 15 residues. V gave up 2 bases and J gave up 5 bases, with 15 bases separating them. The CDR3 coding sequence is TGCGCCAGCAGCCAACCAGAATGGAGGGGGACTGAAGCTTTCTTT. Its translation: CASSQPEWRGTEAFF.

The V and J genes are TRBV19 and TRBJ2-3; 7 positions match TRBD1. In germline, CDR1 is LNHDA, CDR2 SQIVND (reference sequence). This CDR3 region has 16 residues. Trimming removed 1 base from V and 0 bases from J; junction bases left unmatched: 4. This CDR3 is CASSIGTGISTDTQYF. The CDR3, as DNA: TGTGCCAGTAGTATAGGGACAGGAATAAGCACAGATACGCAGTATTTT.

The genes are TRBV5-6 and TRBJ2-5, with 10 bases fitting TRBD2. The CDR3 has 17 amino acids. The germline gives CDR1 SGHDT, CDR2 YYEEEE. V was clipped by 0 bases and J by 5 bases; unmatched bases: 10. CDR3 nucleotides: TGTGCCAGCAGCTTGGATCCTAGCGGGGGTATCCTGGAGACCCAGTACTTC. Encoded protein: CASSLDPSGGILETQYF.

This rearrangement joins TRBV4-1 to TRBJ2-5, with a weak D call TRBD1 (6 bases). Germline CDR1 is MGHRA and CDR2 is YSYEKL. Trimming pared 2 bases from V and 2 bases from J, leaving 21 bases between. This CDR3 comprises 18 residues. DNA for the CDR3: TGCGCCAGCAGCCAATTCGTCGCAGGGGCACTTTCTCAAGAGACCCAGTACTTC. This gives the protein CASSQFVAGALSQETQYF.

V usage is TRBV6-1 and J usage is TRBJ1-4; D may be TRBD1 (6 bases). Germline CDR1 reads MNHNS; CDR2 reads SASEGT. The V end was cut by 5 bases, the J end by 4 bases, with 11 bases between. The CDR3 runs to 14 residues. The CDR3 loop reads CASSHRVNNEKLFF. The CDR3 nucleotides read TGTGCCAGCAGTCACAGGGTCAATAATGAAAAACTGTTTTTT.

This chain links TRBV7-9 with TRBJ1-5; no clear D. This CDR3 is 12 amino acids long. V shed 2 bases and J shed 7 bases, with 6 bases lying between them. The germline CDR1 and CDR2 sequences are SEHNR and FQNEAQ (reference sequence). CDR3 DNA sequence: TGTGCCAGCAGCTTAATGGGGCAGCCCCAGCATTTT. Encoded protein: CASSLMGQPQHF.

The chain recombines TRBV11-2 with TRBJ2-3; no reliable D call. CDR1 and CDR2 from the germline V gene are SGHAT and FQNNGV. Trimming cost V 0 bases and J 6 bases, with 4 bases left between them. The CDR3 consists of 12 residues. The CDR3 region has the DNA TGTGCCAGCAGCTTAGAAGGGGATACGCAGTATTTT. Amino acids: CASSLEGDTQYF.

This rearrangement joins TRBV7-2 to TRBJ2-3; 9 nucleotides align to TRBD2. The V and J ends lost 3 bases and 2 bases, in that order; junction bases with no gene match: 3. The germline gives CDR1 SGHTA, CDR2 FQGNSA. The CDR3 has 15 amino acids. CDR3 in DNA: TGTGCCAGCAGCTTGCGGGGGGGCCCCACAGATACGCAGTATTTT. Encoded protein: CASSLRGGPTDTQYF.

This chain joins TRBV4-1 and TRBJ2-1, with 13 bases identical to TRBD2. The CDR3 totals 18 residues. Germline V CDR1 and CDR2: MGHRA, YSYEKL. The ends lost 1 base at V and 8 bases at J; junction bases unmatched: 11. The CDR3 nucleotides are TGCGCCAGCAGCCAAGTCTTACCCGGGACTAGCGGGGTGGATGAGCAGTTCTTC. It specifies CASSQVLPGTSGVDEQFF.

The chain employs TRBV6-6 and TRBJ2-2, with D perhaps being TRBD1 or TRBD2 (7 bases each). The germline V and J ends were trimmed by 8 bases and 5 bases, with 9 bases remaining between them. Germline lookup yields CDR1 MNHNY and CDR2 SVGAGI (reference sequence). The CDR3 has 12 amino acids. The CDR3 loop is CASQGGTGELFF. DNA for the CDR3: TGTGCCAGCCAGGGGGGGACCGGGGAGCTGTTTTTT.

This chain joins TRBV19 and TRBJ1-6, with D tentatively TRBD1 (5 bases). Trimming took 3 bases from V and 8 from J, leaving 14 bases between them. The V gene's germline CDR1 is LNHDA and CDR2 SQIVND (reference sequence). There are 15 residues in the CDR3. The CDR3 nucleotides read TGTGCCAGTAGTATTCCGGGGACGGTCGATTCACCCCTCCACTTT. Amino acid sequence: CASSIPGTVDSPLHF. The full variable domain, completed using reference TRBV19 and TRBJ1-6, is DGGITQSPKYLFRKEGQNVTLSCEQNLNHDAMYWYRQDPGQGLRLIYYSQIVNDFQKGDIAEGYSVSREKKESFPLTVTSAQKNPTAFYLCASSIPGTVDSPLHFGNGTRLTVT.

This CDR3 is CASSLNSQSSYEQYF. The CDR3 DNA reads as TGCGCCAGCAGCTTGAACAGCCAGAGCTCCTACGAGCAGTACTTC. The J gene is TRBJ2-7, the V gene TRBV5-1, with unresolved D. V gave up 1 base and J gave up 0 bases, with 11 bases separating them. The CDR3 extends over 15 amino acids. CDR1 and CDR2 (germline): SGHRS, YFSETQ. Complete variable domain (other parts from reference TRBV5-1 and TRBJ2-7): KAGVTQTPRYLIKTRGQQVTLSCSPISGHRSVSWYQQTPGQGLQFLFEYFSETQRNKGNFPGRFSGRQFSNSRSEMNVSTLELGDSALYLCASSLNSQSSYEQYFGPGTRLTVT.

The chain's CDR3 is CAISGTANTGELFF. CDR3 DNA: TGTGCCATCAGTGGGACAGCAAACACCGGGGAGCTGTTTTTT. This chain joins TRBV10-3 and TRBJ2-2; maybe TRBD1 (6 bases). Germline CDR1 ENHRY, CDR2 SYGVKD. This CDR3 has 14 amino acids. The V end was cut by 4 bases, the J end by 2 bases, with 8 bases between.

The V call is TRBV27, the J call TRBJ2-1; D is unclear. The CDR3 covers 14 residues. Trimming left V 0 bases short and J 4 bases short, with 7 bases between. Germline CDR1 MNHEY, CDR2 SMNVEV (reference sequence). For the CDR3, the DNA is TGTGCCAGCAGTTTATCTGCCCTTTACAATGAGCAGTTCTTC. As protein: CASSLSALYNEQFF.

V and J are TRBV10-2 and TRBJ2-7; D unclear. Germline assignment: CDR1 WSHSY and CDR2 SAAADI. The V end lost 4 bases, the J end lost 2 bases, and 9 bases lay between the germline ends. CDR3 length equals 13 residues. CDR3 sequence (DNA): TGCGCCAGCAGTGCAGGCTCGACCTACGAGCAGTACTTC. It translates to CASSAGSTYEQYF.

The chain has TRBV7-9 and TRBJ1-1; no definite D call. V was trimmed by 1 base and J by 3 bases, leaving 3 bases between them. The CDR3 is made up of 12 amino acids. Germline CDR1 and CDR2: SEHNR and FQNEAQ (reference sequence). CDR3 sequence: CASSLGYTEAFF. For the CDR3, the DNA is TGTGCCAGCAGCTTAGGTTACACTGAAGCTTTCTTT.

This chain joins TRBV11-2 and TRBJ2-3; D unresolved. Trimming took 0 bases from V and 5 from J, leaving 6 bases between them. Germline V gives CDR1 SGHAT, CDR2 FQNNGV. The CDR3 is 13 residues long. CDR3 in amino acids: CASSLDPLDTQYF. The CDR3 DNA reads as TGTGCCAGCAGCTTAGATCCCTTAGATACGCAGTATTTT.

The gene calls are TRBV2 and TRBJ1-2; no definite D call. In germline, CDR1 is SNHLY, CDR2 FYNNEI. Trimming shortened V by 0 bases and J by 5 bases, and 13 bases separated the two germline ends. This CDR3 comprises 15 residues. CDR3 sequence (DNA): TGTGCCAGCAGTGAAGCCCCGGCGGTTCTTTATGGCTACACCTTC. Translation gives CASSEAPAVLYGYTF.

CDR3 sequence reads: CSVDGTSVETQYF. The DNA for the CDR3 is TGCAGCGTTGACGGGACATCGGTCGAGACCCAGTACTTC. V is TRBV29-1 and J is TRBJ2-5; D perhaps matches TRBD1 (6 bases). V lost 3 bases and J lost 5, with 13 bases in between. CDR1 and CDR2 (germline): SQVTM, ANQGSEA. This CDR3 comprises 13 residues.